Below, 26 T cell receptor beta chains from the same sample are listed, as sequenced in a study of blood T cell repertoires in COVID-19. Libraries were prepared by immunoSEQ multiplex PCR; TCRdb keeps only in-frame clonotypes and omits some of them. The sample has roughly 250,000 clones, around 89% seen once. Material: PBMCs or T cells enriched from blood (not recorded which). Source of these receptors: a man in his forties who had recovered from COVID-19.

The chain uses TRBV7-9 and TRBJ2-7; TRBD1 matches at 9 bases. The CDR3 has 14 residues. Germline V gives CDR1 SEHNR, CDR2 FQNEAQ (reference sequence). Trimming removed 4 bases from V and 4 bases from J; junction bases left unmatched: 5. The CDR3 is CASSSQGAGYEQYF. CDR3 nucleotides: TGTGCCAGCAGCTCACAGGGGGCGGGTTACGAGCAGTACTTC.

The chain couples TRBV6-4 to TRBJ1-2, with TRBD1 identical over 8 bases. In germline, CDR1 is MRHNA, CDR2 SNTAGT. The trim removed 3 bases at V and 0 bases at J, leaving 9 bases unmatched. There are 17 residues in the CDR3. CDR3: CASSETWTGQPNYGYTF. In DNA, the CDR3 is TGTGCCAGCAGTGAGACTTGGACAGGGCAACCTAACTATGGCTACACCTTC.

The chain links TRBV27 to TRBJ1-1; TRBD1 matches 8 bases. The CDR3 sequence is 18 residues long. V lost 6 bases to trimming and J lost 5 bases; unmatched junction nucleotides: 20. The germline V gene encodes CDR1 MNHEY and CDR2 SMNVEV (reference sequence). In DNA form, the CDR3 reads TGTGCCAGCAGCAAAAGGTCGGGACCAGGGGGCGTAAAGACTGAAGCTTTCTTT. As protein: CASSKRSGPGGVKTEAFF.

The J gene is TRBJ2-2, the V gene TRBV7-9; 12 positions match TRBD2. Germline CDR1 SEHNR, CDR2 FQNEAQ (reference sequence). The CDR3 extends over 16 amino acids. V trimming: 5 bases; J trimming: 2 bases; junction bases outside the gene matches: 3. The CDR3 DNA reads TGTGCCAGCAGCCTACTAGCGGGAGGTAACACCGGGGAGCTGTTTTTT. It yields the protein CASSLLAGGNTGELFF.

This chain connects TRBV27 to TRBJ2-3, with 7 bases matching TRBD1. Germline loops: CDR1 MNHEY, CDR2 SMNVEV (reference sequence). The CDR3 has 16 amino acids. Trimming removed 6 bases from V and 2 bases from J; junction bases left unmatched: 11. The CDR3 DNA reads TGTGCCAGCAGGTCCTGGGACAGTTACTTCACAGATACGCAGTATTTT. It is translated as CASRSWDSYFTDTQYF.

The chain is built from TRBV13 and TRBJ1-2, with 11 bases matching TRBD1. Per the germline V gene, CDR1 is PRHDT and CDR2 is FYEKMQ (reference sequence). J gave up 4 bases and V 5 bases, and 18 bases lay outside the gene matches. The CDR3 loop spans 19 amino acids. The CDR3 spells CASSTTGQGANARGYGYTF. The CDR3 nucleotides are TGTGCCAGCAGCACAACCGGACAGGGGGCGAACGCGCGGGGCTATGGCTACACCTTC.

The CDR3 sequence: CASSLFFWQPKGQNTEAFF. As DNA, the CDR3 is TGTGCCAGCAGCTTATTTTTTTGGCAGCCGAAGGGACAGAACACTGAAGCTTTCTTT. V gene TRBV11-2 combines with J gene TRBJ1-1; D is perhaps TRBD1 (6 bases). Deletions cut 2 bases from V and 1 base from J, with 23 bases between. The CDR3 is 19 residues long. From germline, CDR1 is SGHAT and CDR2 FQNNGV.

This clone has a handful of counts. This rearrangement joins TRBV7-9 to TRBJ2-3; 8 bases are shared with TRBD2. In germline, CDR1 is SEHNR, CDR2 FQNEAQ (reference sequence). This CDR3 spans 17 amino acids. V lost 1 base and J lost 3; bases outside the gene matches: 9. CDR3 DNA: TGTGCCAGCAGCTTAGGGTCAGCGGGAGATAGGACAGATACGCAGTATTTT. It codes for CASSLGSAGDRTDTQYF.

The chain employs TRBV5-8 and TRBJ2-4; 8 nucleotides match TRBD2. Germline lookup yields CDR1 SGHTS and CDR2 YDEGEE. The junction had 10 bases not matched to a gene; V was cut back by 9 bases and J by 2 bases. This CDR3 contains 15 residues. The CDR3 DNA follows: TGTGCCACCCGCGGCGGGAGGCTCTCCAAAAACATTCAGTACTTC. It is translated as CATRGGRLSKNIQYF.

This sequence joins TRBV12-3 or TRBV12-4 and TRBJ2-7; 7 nucleotides agree with TRBD2. The length of the CDR3 is 12 residues. After removal of 4 bases from V and 3 bases from J, the junction contained 0 bases not matched to a gene. The CDR3 is CASSSGGYEQYF. CDR3 in DNA: TGTGCCAGCAGTTCGGGGGGCTACGAGCAGTACTTC.

This chain links TRBV24-1 with TRBJ2-1; possibly TRBD1 for D (6 bases). Germline CDR1 and CDR2: KGHDR and SFDVKD. V gave up 5 bases and J gave up 8 bases, with 15 bases separating them. The length of the CDR3 is 14 residues. DNA for the CDR3: TGTGCCACCAGTGGACAGGACCCTGGGGATGAGCAGTTCTTC. Its protein product is CATSGQDPGDEQFF.

The CDR3 region is CASSEYRTSGTYEQYF. In DNA form, the CDR3 reads TGTGCCAGCAGTGAATACAGGACTAGCGGGACCTACGAGCAGTACTTC. The V gene is TRBV2, the J gene TRBJ2-7, with 12 bases aligning to TRBD2. The CDR3 totals 16 residues. V gave up 2 bases and J gave up 2 bases; unmatched junction bases: 4. Germline CDR1 is SNHLY and CDR2 is FYNNEI.

As DNA, the CDR3 is TGCAGTGCTAGCGGGATCGTGCAGTTCTTC. It translates to CSASGIVQFF. The chain combines TRBV20-1 with TRBJ2-1, with D tentatively TRBD2 (5 bases). CDR3 length: 10 amino acids. The germline V gene encodes CDR1 DFQATT and CDR2 SNEGSKA (reference sequence). V was trimmed by 3 bases and J by 12 bases, leaving 9 bases between them.

J is TRBJ2-1 and V is TRBV6-1; the D is unclear. Germline V gene sequence: CDR1 MNHNS, CDR2 SASEGT. The V and J ends lost 2 bases and 9 bases respectively, with 8 bases between them. The CDR3 runs 12 residues. CDR3 DNA: TGTGCCAGCAGTGAATTACCAGGTGAGCAGTTCTTC. Residues: CASSELPGEQFF.

The V call is TRBV7-6, the J call TRBJ1-1, with 8 bases that match TRBD1. With V trimmed by 3 bases and J by 2 bases, 8 bases remained unmatched. The CDR3 spans 16 residues. Germline-derived CDR1 and CDR2 are SGHVS and FNYEAQ. CDR3 residues: CASSFGNRGTNTEAFF. In nucleotides, the CDR3 is TGTGCCAGCAGCTTCGGAAACAGGGGGACCAACACTGAAGCTTTCTTT.

The chain couples TRBV5-1 to TRBJ1-1; 8 bases align to TRBD1. With V trimmed by 3 bases and J by 4 bases, 8 bases remained unmatched. The CDR3 spans 15 residues. Germline CDR1 and CDR2: SGHRS and YFSETQ. The CDR3 region is CASSSLDREGTEAFF. CDR3 bases: TGCGCCAGCAGCTCCCTGGACAGGGAGGGCACTGAAGCTTTCTTT. The variable domain in full, completed from reference TRBV5-1 and TRBJ1-1, reads KAGVTQTPRYLIKTRGQQVTLSCSPISGHRSVSWYQQTPGQGLQFLFEYFSETQRNKGNFPGRFSGRQFSNSRSEMNVSTLELGDSALYLCASSSLDREGTEAFFGQGTRLTVV.

The CDR3 is CASSLYAGAPAGELFF. The CDR3 nucleotides read TGCGCCAGCAGCTTGTATGCGGGAGCCCCGGCCGGGGAGCTGTTTTTT. This chain connects TRBV5-1 to TRBJ2-2, with 7 bases matching TRBD2. CDR3 size: 16 residues. The trim removed 1 base at V and 6 bases at J, leaving 9 bases unmatched. Germline assignment: CDR1 SGHRS and CDR2 YFSETQ.

This chain links TRBV7-8 with TRBJ2-3; D unresolved. The CDR3 contains 15 residues. Germline V gene data show CDR1 as SGHVS and CDR2 as FQNEAQ. V was cut by 0 bases and J by 0 bases, with 7 bases left in between. This CDR3 is CASSLAASSTDTQYF. In DNA, the CDR3 is TGTGCCAGCAGCTTAGCGGCCTCTAGCACAGATACGCAGTATTTT.

This chain links TRBV28 with TRBJ1-6; D is possibly TRBD1 (5 bases). The CDR3 is 14 amino acids. Trimming left V 1 base short and J 8 bases short, with 9 bases between. CDR1 and CDR2 from the germline V gene are MDHEN and SYDVKM. This CDR3 reads CASSLLGGDSPLHF. CDR3 bases: TGTGCCAGCAGTTTATTGGGGGGGGATTCACCCCTCCACTTT.

V gene TRBV11-3 combines with J gene TRBJ1-1; the match to TRBD1 covers 7 bases. J gave up 2 bases and V 5 bases, and 5 bases lay outside the gene matches. CDR1 and CDR2 (germline): SGHNT, YENEEA. This CDR3 region has 14 residues. The CDR3 sequence: CASSPNRGNTEAFF. The CDR3 region has the DNA TGTGCCAGCAGCCCGAACAGGGGTAACACTGAAGCTTTCTTT.

The chain uses TRBV2 and TRBJ1-5; possibly TRBD1 for D (6 bases). The germline V and J ends were trimmed by 4 bases and 6 bases, with 22 bases remaining between them. The CDR3 has 17 residues. CDR1 and CDR2 from the germline V gene are SNHLY and FYNNEI. In DNA form, the CDR3 reads TGTGCCAGCAGTGCAAGCCGGACAGTCTTTAGTAGTCAGCCCCAGCATTTT. Protein sequence: CASSASRTVFSSQPQHF.

This clone was found once. The chain has TRBV5-4 and TRBJ2-3; the match to TRBD2 covers 11 bases. CDR3 length: 16 amino acids. The trim removed 5 bases at V and 0 bases at J, leaving 5 bases unmatched. The germline CDR1 and CDR2 sequences are SGHNT and YYREEE (reference sequence). The CDR3 reads CASRLIAGGSTDTQYF. CDR3 sequence (DNA): TGTGCCAGCAGGTTAATAGCGGGAGGGAGCACAGATACGCAGTATTTT.

The rearrangement uses TRBV2 and TRBJ1-5; 8 bases agree with TRBD1. Looked up from germline, CDR1 is SNHLY and CDR2 is FYNNEI. The CDR3 runs to 13 residues. Trimming at V came to 5 bases and at J to 5 bases, leaving 2 bases not matched to a gene. The CDR3 DNA follows: TGTGCCAGCAGTTGGGGACAGGATCAGCCCCAGCATTTT. Protein: CASSWGQDQPQHF.

The genes are TRBV7-8 and TRBJ2-7; D gene ambiguous. The CDR3 has 12 residues. The V gene lost 0 bases and the J gene lost 4 bases, with 4 bases spanning the gap. Germline V gives CDR1 SGHVS, CDR2 FQNEAQ. The chain's CDR3 is CASSLARYEQYF. As DNA, the CDR3 is TGTGCCAGCAGCTTAGCCCGGTACGAGCAGTACTTC.

DNA for the CDR3: TGTGCCAGCTCCACCTTCGGGGATAGGACTGAAGCTTTCTTT. Translating gives CASSTFGDRTEAFF. The V call is TRBV18, the J call TRBJ1-1, with no clear D. CDR1 is KGHSH, CDR2 LQKENI, per germline. V lost 6 bases, J lost 5 bases, and 16 bases lay in between. The CDR3 totals 14 residues.

The chain links TRBV6-2 or TRBV6-3 to TRBJ2-7; D gene uncertain. V shed 0 bases and J shed 2 bases, with 8 bases lying between them. CDR1 and CDR2 (germline): MNHEY, SVGEGT. CDR3 length: 14 residues. This CDR3 is CASSYSAGTYEQYF. Written as DNA, the CDR3 is TGTGCCAGCAGTTACTCGGCAGGTACCTACGAGCAGTACTTC.